This T cell receptor (beta chain) was captured in a study of blood T cell repertoires in COVID-19. With 0 bases removed from V and 0 bases from J, the gap between germline ends came to 7 bases. Germline CDR1 SGHKS, CDR2 YYEKEE (reference sequence). The CDR3 has 15 residues. Measured with immunoSEQ multiplex PCR; TCRdb has only the in-frame clones, and not every one. The sample consists of 120,000 to 150,000 clones, about 85% of them appearing once. This TCR was recovered from a human donor in a cohort sampled during active COVID-19. Input material: peripheral blood. The chain is built from TRBV5-5 and TRBJ2-1; D is ambiguous. The CDR3 region is CASSLEWSSYNEQFF. The CDR3 DNA follows: TGTGCCAGCAGCTTGGAGTGGAGCTCCTACAATGAGCAGTTCTTC.